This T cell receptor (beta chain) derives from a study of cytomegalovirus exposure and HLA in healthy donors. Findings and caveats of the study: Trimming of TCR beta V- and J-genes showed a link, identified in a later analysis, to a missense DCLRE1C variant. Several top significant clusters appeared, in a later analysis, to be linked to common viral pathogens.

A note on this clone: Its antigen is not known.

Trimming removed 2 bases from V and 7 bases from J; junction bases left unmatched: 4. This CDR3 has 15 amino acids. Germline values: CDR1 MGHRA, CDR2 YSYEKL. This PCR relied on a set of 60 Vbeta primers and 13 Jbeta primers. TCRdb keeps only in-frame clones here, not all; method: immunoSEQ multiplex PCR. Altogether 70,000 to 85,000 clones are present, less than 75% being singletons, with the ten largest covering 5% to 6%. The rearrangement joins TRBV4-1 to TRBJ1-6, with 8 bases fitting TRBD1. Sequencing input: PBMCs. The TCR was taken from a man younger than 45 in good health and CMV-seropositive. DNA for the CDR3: TGCGCCAGCAGCCAACAGGACAGGGAGAATTCACCCCTCCACTTT. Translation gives CASSQQDRENSPLHF.